Shown below are 12 T cell receptor beta chains from a single sample sequenced in a study of T cell changes during pregnancy in multiple sclerosis. Repertoires were generated with immunoSEQ multiplex PCR, while TCRdb's copy carries only in-frame clones and drops some. The sample shows 91,000 or so clones, around 92% of them seen only once. The sequencing here drew on peripheral blood, taken after pregnancy. The receptors come from a female donor with multiple sclerosis, enrolled in a pregnancy study.

V gene TRBV25-1 combines with J gene TRBJ2-6; D call uncertain. This CDR3 is built from 14 residues. V was clipped by 6 bases and J by 0 bases, with 6 bases between them. Germline values: CDR1 MGHDK, CDR2 SYGVNS. The DNA of the CDR3 is TGTGCCAGCAGCCGTAACTCTGGGGCCAACGTCCTGACTTTC. It yields the protein CASSRNSGANVLTF. Based on the CDR3 plus reference TRBV25-1 and TRBJ2-6, the full variable domain is EADIYQTPRYLVIGTGKKITLECSQTMGHDKMYWYQQDPGMELHLIHYSYGVNSTEKGDLSSESTVSRIRTEHFPLTLESARPSHTSQYLCASSRNSGANVLTFGAGSRLTVL.

The rearrangement joins TRBV7-2 to TRBJ2-1; 7 bases are shared with TRBD2. V trimming: 1 base; J trimming: 6 bases; junction bases outside the gene matches: 6. Germline V gene data show CDR1 as SGHTA and CDR2 as FQGNSA. The CDR3 is 15 amino acids. CDR3 in amino acids: CASSLGLGGGNEQFF. The CDR3 DNA sequence: TGTGCCAGCAGCTTAGGCCTGGGCGGGGGCAATGAGCAGTTCTTC. Full variable domain (rest looked up from reference TRBV7-2 and TRBJ2-1): GAGVSQSPSNKVTEKGKDVELRCDPISGHTALYWYRQSLGQGLEFLIYFQGNSAPDKSGLPSDRFSAERTGGSVSTLTIQRTQQEDSAVYLCASSLGLGGGNEQFFGPGTRLTVL.

The table lists this clone with a count of one. V usage is TRBV7-6 and J usage is TRBJ2-7, with TRBD1 as a possible D gene (5 bases). V was trimmed by 4 bases and J by 0 bases, leaving 10 bases between them. CDR1 is SGHVS and CDR2 is FNYEAQ in the germline V gene. The CDR3 is made up of 14 amino acids. The CDR3, as DNA: TGTGCCAGCAGCTCCCGGACAAACTCCTACGAGCAGTACTTC. Its protein is CASSSRTNSYEQYF.

This sequence joins TRBV6-1 and TRBJ1-1, with D perhaps matching TRBD1 (6 bases). This CDR3 has 15 residues. CDR1 and CDR2 (germline): MNHNS, SASEGT. The CDR3, as DNA: TGTGCAGCGGGGGGCAGTAGTCACATGAACACTGAAGCTTTCTTT. Amino acid sequence: CAAGGSSHMNTEAFF.

This clone was observed once. The chain joins TRBV5-1 to TRBJ2-5; perhaps TRBD1 as D (7 bases). V was clipped by 4 bases and J by 4 bases, with 17 bases between them. The germline gives CDR1 SGHRS, CDR2 YFSETQ. The CDR3 spans 15 residues. CDR3 region: CASSEGLQGGETQYF. The CDR3 nucleotides read TGCGCCAGCAGCGAGGGACTTCAGGGGGGAGAGACCCAGTACTTC. The entire variable domain, with the rest obtained from reference TRBV5-1 and TRBJ2-5, is as follows: KAGVTQTPRYLIKTRGQQVTLSCSPISGHRSVSWYQQTPGQGLQFLFEYFSETQRNKGNFPGRFSGRQFSNSRSEMNVSTLELGDSALYLCASSEGLQGGETQYFGPGTRLLVL.

J is TRBJ2-7 and V is TRBV5-4, with TRBD1 as a possible D gene (6 bases). The V end was cut by 4 bases, the J end by 5 bases, with 16 bases between. The CDR3 extends over 14 amino acids. Germline V gene lookup returns CDR1 SGHNT and CDR2 YYREEE (reference sequence). The CDR3 region has the DNA TGTGCCAGCAGCCTGAGGAACAGGGACAACGAGCAGTACTTC. Its translation is CASSLRNRDNEQYF.

This sequence joins TRBV11-2 and TRBJ2-7; TRBD2 matches at 8 bases. CDR1 and CDR2 (germline): SGHAT, FQNNGV. Losses at the gene ends were 4 bases for V and 2 bases for J; bases not matched to a gene: 7. The CDR3 runs to 15 residues. CDR3 in amino acids: CASSSLAGRTYEQYF. The CDR3 DNA is TGTGCCAGCAGCTCCTTAGCGGGACGGACCTACGAGCAGTACTTC. Based on the CDR3 plus reference TRBV11-2 and TRBJ2-7, the full variable domain is EAGVAQSPRYKIIEKRQSVAFWCNPISGHATLYWYQQILGQGPKLLIQFQNNGVVDDSQLPKDRFSAERLKGVDSTLKIQPAKLEDSAVYLCASSSLAGRTYEQYFGPGTRLTVT.

The rearrangement links TRBV30 to TRBJ1-3, with 7 bases lining up with TRBD1. CDR3 length: 15 amino acids. The junction had 4 bases not matched to a gene; V was cut back by 2 bases and J by 0 bases. In germline, CDR1 is GTSNPN, CDR2 SVGIG (reference sequence). CDR3 nucleotide sequence: TGTGCCTGGAGTCCCGGACAGGCCTCTGGAAACACCATATATTTT. This gives the protein CAWSPGQASGNTIYF.

This clone turned up a few times. The chain has TRBV29-1 and TRBJ2-7; 8 positions agree with TRBD2. Germline values: CDR1 SQVTM, CDR2 ANQGSEA. The CDR3 totals 12 residues. The V segment lost 7 bases and the J segment 6 bases; nucleotides outside the gene matches: 8. This CDR3 reads CSANGGAREQYF. The DNA of the CDR3 is TGCAGCGCCAACGGGGGGGCGCGCGAGCAGTACTTC.

The rearrangement joins TRBV5-4 to TRBJ2-7; 7 bases match TRBD1. The CDR3 loop spans 14 amino acids. V gave up 2 bases and J gave up 3 bases; unmatched junction bases: 5. Germline V gives CDR1 SGHNT, CDR2 YYREEE (reference sequence). CDR3 region: CASSLPGTVYEQYF. DNA for the CDR3: TGTGCCAGCAGCTTACCGGGGACAGTCTACGAGCAGTACTTC.

The chain combines TRBV7-8 with TRBJ2-1; unclear D gene. CDR3 length equals 21 residues. The V gene lost 0 bases and the J gene lost 3 bases, with 27 bases spanning the gap. Looked up from germline, CDR1 is SGHVS and CDR2 is FQNEAQ. This chain's CDR3 is CASSLATPFVASPADYNEQFF. The CDR3 region has the DNA TGTGCCAGCAGCTTAGCGACTCCATTCGTGGCCTCCCCTGCGGACTACAATGAGCAGTTCTTC.

V gene TRBV9 combines with J gene TRBJ2-7, with D possibly TRBD1 on 5 matching bases. Germline CDR1 SGDLS, CDR2 YYNGEE. With 0 bases removed from V and 5 bases from J, the gap between germline ends came to 15 bases. The CDR3 loop spans 15 amino acids. CDR3 sequence (DNA): TGTGCCAGCAGCGTAGGGGCGAGCCAGGGTCACGAGCAGTACTTC. This translates into CASSVGASQGHEQYF.